The next 21 T cell receptor beta chains were all read from a single sample in a study of CD8 T cells in Susac syndrome (dated by TCRdb to between 2018 and 2021). Libraries were constructed by the immunoSEQ multiplex PCR assay. RNA was extracted using the RNeasy kit, and roughly 0.5 to 1 ug of the RNA was reverse transcribed with random hexamers. TCRdb itself trimmed the public reads at Q25 with fastp, ran MiXCR and retained productive beta chains. Entries are consolidated by CDR3 protein sequence, retaining the most common genes and DNA. The sample profile shows approximately 110,000 distinct CDR3 sequences; about 93% of them were found once. Together, the top ten hold 0.065% to 0.1% of the sample. The sequencing input was CD4+ T cells from PBMCs. The origin of the receptors is a human donor in good health.

The V call is TRBV20-1, the J call TRBJ1-5, with D maybe TRBD1 (6 bases). In germline, CDR1 is DFQATT, CDR2 SNEGSKA (reference sequence). Trimming left V 7 bases short and J 0 bases short, with 10 bases between. The CDR3 consists of 13 residues. The CDR3 DNA sequence: TGCAGTGTCCCAGGGGATAGCAATCAGCCCCAGCATTTT. Translation gives CSVPGDSNQPQHF.

The chain combines TRBV14 with TRBJ2-3; D is tentatively TRBD1 or TRBD2 (5 bases each). Germline V gene data show CDR1 as SGHDN and CDR2 as FVKESK. The CDR3 has 16 amino acids. Trimming stripped 4 bases from V and 3 bases from J, with 17 bases between. The CDR3 DNA follows: TGTGCCAGCAGCCTTCAGGGTCGGAGCGGTACAGATACGCAGTATTTT. This encodes CASSLQGRSGTDTQYF.

The J gene is TRBJ1-1, the V gene TRBV20-1; D not resolved. The CDR3 has 13 residues. CDR1 is DFQATT and CDR2 is SNEGSKA in the germline V gene (reference sequence). Trimming cost V 4 bases and J 4 bases, with 13 bases left between them. CDR3 region: CSAKVSRTTEAFF. The DNA of the CDR3 is TGCAGTGCTAAAGTTAGTCGGACCACTGAAGCTTTCTTT.

The V and J genes are TRBV30 and TRBJ2-1; 10 bases map to TRBD2. Trimming removed 2 bases from V and 6 bases from J; junction bases left unmatched: 7. The CDR3 sequence is 15 residues long. From germline, CDR1 is GTSNPN and CDR2 SVGIG (reference sequence). CDR3 in amino acids: CAWSRPGLAINEQFF. The CDR3 region has the DNA TGTGCCTGGAGTCGTCCGGGACTAGCGATCAATGAGCAGTTCTTC.

The chain recombines TRBV7-9 with TRBJ2-3; TRBD2 matches 13 bases. J lost 2 bases, V lost 4 bases, and 3 bases had no gene match. CDR3 length equals 16 residues. CDR1 is SEHNR and CDR2 is FQNEAQ in the germline V gene (reference sequence). The DNA for the CDR3 is TGTGCCAGCAGCTCGGGACTAGCGGGAACCACAGATACGCAGTATTTT. Translating it yields CASSSGLAGTTDTQYF.

V usage is TRBV30 and J usage is TRBJ1-4, with TRBD1 identical over 10 bases. Looked up from germline, CDR1 is GTSNPN and CDR2 is SVGIG (reference sequence). CDR3 size: 15 residues. V trimming: 2 bases; J trimming: 6 bases; junction bases outside the gene matches: 6. The CDR3, as DNA: TGTGCCTGGAGTCCGTTAGACAGGGGGCATGAAAAACTGTTTTTT. It specifies CAWSPLDRGHEKLFF.

This clonotype appeared a single time. The chain combines TRBV7-2 with TRBJ2-5; TRBD2 matches at 9 bases. The V segment lost 3 bases and the J segment 2 bases; nucleotides outside the gene matches: 10. Germline CDR1 SGHTA, CDR2 FQGNSA. The CDR3 has 17 residues. This CDR3 is CASSLNPLAGGQETQYF. The DNA for the CDR3 is TGTGCCAGCAGCTTGAACCCTCTGGCGGGAGGGCAAGAGACCCAGTACTTC.

This rearrangement joins TRBV4-3 to TRBJ2-5; 8 bases map to TRBD2. This CDR3 contains 14 residues. V shed 0 bases, J shed 9 bases, and the junction held 6 bases outside the gene matches. Germline CDR1 reads LGHNA; CDR2 reads YSLEER. The CDR3 reads CASSQDGLAGPQYF. For the CDR3, the DNA is TGCGCCAGCAGCCAAGATGGACTAGCCGGTCCCCAGTACTTC.

The rearrangement joins TRBV12-3 or TRBV12-4 to TRBJ1-4, with a possible D match to TRBD1 (6 bases). With 6 bases removed from V and 7 bases from J, the gap between germline ends came to 15 bases. The CDR3 is 14 amino acids. The CDR3 region has the DNA TGTGCCAGCAGATCCAGGGGTGGGAGTGAAAAACTGTTTTTT. Its protein product is CASRSRGGSEKLFF.

The V and J genes are TRBV30 and TRBJ1-5; weak D call: TRBD1 (6 bases). The CDR3 is made up of 13 amino acids. The germline V gene encodes CDR1 GTSNPN and CDR2 SVGIG (reference sequence). The ends were cut back, 3 bases at V and 6 bases at J, with 12 bases in the middle. The CDR3 here is CAWRNREAQPQHF. CDR3 bases: TGTGCCTGGAGAAACAGGGAAGCTCAGCCCCAGCATTTT. The variable domain in full, with the rest retrieved from reference TRBV30 and TRBJ1-5, is SQTIHQWPATLVQPVGSPLSLECTVEGTSNPNLYWYRQAAGRGLQLLFYSVGIGQISSEVPQNLSASRPQDRQFILSSKKLLLSDSGFYLCAWRNREAQPQHFGDGTRLSIL.

DNA of the CDR3: TGTGCCAGCAGTGCTAACGCCTTTGATGACAATGAGCAGTTCTTC. Translation gives CASSANAFDDNEQFF. The chain links TRBV2 to TRBJ2-1; D ambiguous. V lost 4 bases and J lost 5, with 15 bases in between. The length of the CDR3 is 15 residues. Germline V lookup: CDR1 SNHLY, CDR2 FYNNEI. The full variable domain, with the rest looked up from reference TRBV2 and TRBJ2-1, is EPEVTQTPSHQVTQMGQEVILRCVPISNHLYFYWYRQILGQKVEFLVSFYNNEISEKSEIFDDQFSVERPDGSNFTLKIRSTKLEDSAMYFCASSANAFDDNEQFFGPGTRLTVL.

This clonotype was observed once. The chain couples TRBV2 to TRBJ1-5, with D possibly matching TRBD1 (5 bases). Trimming took 10 bases from V and 2 from J, leaving 12 bases between them. The CDR3 has 13 amino acids. Germline loops: CDR1 SNHLY, CDR2 FYNNEI. The CDR3 DNA reads TGTGCCACTAATTGGGGGGGCAATCAGCCCCAGCATTTT. Its translation: CATNWGGNQPQHF.

This sequence joins TRBV19 and TRBJ2-7, with 7 bases that match TRBD1. Germline CDR1 and CDR2: LNHDA and SQIVND (reference sequence). With V trimmed by 5 bases and J by 3 bases, 7 bases remained unmatched. The CDR3 is 14 residues long. CDR3 amino acids: CASSLRTGYYEQYF. In DNA form, the CDR3 reads TGTGCCAGTAGTCTCCGGACAGGTTACTACGAGCAGTACTTC. The full variable domain, rest sourced from reference TRBV19 and TRBJ2-7, is DGGITQSPKYLFRKEGQNVTLSCEQNLNHDAMYWYRQDPGQGLRLIYYSQIVNDFQKGDIAEGYSVSREKKESFPLTVTSAQKNPTAFYLCASSLRTGYYEQYFGPGTRLTVT.

The rearrangement links TRBV18 to TRBJ2-7; D gene unclear. Germline assignment: CDR1 KGHSH and CDR2 LQKENI. Trimming stripped 4 bases from V and 6 bases from J, with 10 bases between. The CDR3 extends over 12 amino acids. The CDR3: CASSRTPGEQYF. The CDR3 region has the DNA TGTGCCAGCTCACGCACTCCGGGCGAGCAGTACTTC.

This rearrangement joins TRBV2 to TRBJ2-1; no firm D call. V lost 8 bases and J lost 5, with 10 bases in between. This CDR3 is 12 amino acids long. Per germline, CDR1 SNHLY and CDR2 FYNNEI. The CDR3 is CASRQSNNEQFF. The DNA for the CDR3 is TGTGCCAGCCGTCAGAGTAACAATGAGCAGTTCTTC.

The rearrangement uses TRBV29-1 and TRBJ2-7; 7 bases are shared with TRBD1. CDR1 and CDR2 from the germline V gene are SQVTM and ANQGSEA. The CDR3 totals 13 residues. The V gene end was trimmed by 4 bases and the J gene end by 5 bases; junction bases not matched to a gene: 8. As DNA, the CDR3 is TGCAGCGTTGGGCTAGACAGGGCAAACGAGCAGTACTTC. This sequence encodes CSVGLDRANEQYF.

In this sample, this clonotype turned up once. The rearrangement uses TRBV2 and TRBJ1-2; D remains unclear. Trimming cost V 1 base and J 5 bases, with 8 bases left between them. Germline V gene sequence: CDR1 SNHLY, CDR2 FYNNEI. This CDR3 comprises 13 residues. CDR3 protein: CASSEVAEYGYTF. The DNA of the CDR3 is TGTGCCAGCAGTGAAGTGGCGGAGTATGGCTACACCTTC.

This chain links TRBV29-1 with TRBJ1-5, with 8 bases that match TRBD1. The CDR3 consists of 13 residues. Losses at the gene ends were 6 bases for V and 6 bases for J; bases not matched to a gene: 7. Germline V CDR1 and CDR2: SQVTM, ANQGSEA. CDR3 amino acids: CSVGQGAGQPQHF. In DNA form, the CDR3 reads TGCAGCGTAGGACAGGGCGCGGGTCAGCCCCAGCATTTT.

The chain has TRBV20-1 and TRBJ1-4; D may be TRBD1 (5 bases). The V gene's germline CDR1 is DFQATT and CDR2 SNEGSKA (reference sequence). This CDR3 spans 14 amino acids. V gave up 0 bases and J gave up 2 bases, with 7 bases separating them. CDR3 region: CSARDQGTNEKLFF. CDR3 coding DNA: TGCAGTGCTAGAGATCAGGGTACTAATGAAAAACTGTTTTTT.

The V gene is TRBV29-1, the J gene TRBJ1-1, with unresolved D. The CDR3 length is 12 residues. V dropped 4 bases and J dropped 1 base, with 7 bases sitting between them. Germline lookup yields CDR1 SQVTM and CDR2 ANQGSEA. CDR3: CSVGAANTEAFF. In nucleotides, the CDR3 is TGCAGCGTTGGGGCAGCGAACACTGAAGCTTTCTTT.

CDR3 DNA: TGTGCCAGCAGCTTTACTAGCGGGAGGGGGTACAATGAGCAGTTCTTC. Encoded protein: CASSFTSGRGYNEQFF. The chain joins TRBV7-9 to TRBJ2-1; 13 bases match TRBD2. CDR3 length: 16 amino acids. Germline V lookup: CDR1 SEHNR, CDR2 FQNEAQ (reference sequence). Trimming cost V 3 bases and J 4 bases; bases outside gene matches: 3.